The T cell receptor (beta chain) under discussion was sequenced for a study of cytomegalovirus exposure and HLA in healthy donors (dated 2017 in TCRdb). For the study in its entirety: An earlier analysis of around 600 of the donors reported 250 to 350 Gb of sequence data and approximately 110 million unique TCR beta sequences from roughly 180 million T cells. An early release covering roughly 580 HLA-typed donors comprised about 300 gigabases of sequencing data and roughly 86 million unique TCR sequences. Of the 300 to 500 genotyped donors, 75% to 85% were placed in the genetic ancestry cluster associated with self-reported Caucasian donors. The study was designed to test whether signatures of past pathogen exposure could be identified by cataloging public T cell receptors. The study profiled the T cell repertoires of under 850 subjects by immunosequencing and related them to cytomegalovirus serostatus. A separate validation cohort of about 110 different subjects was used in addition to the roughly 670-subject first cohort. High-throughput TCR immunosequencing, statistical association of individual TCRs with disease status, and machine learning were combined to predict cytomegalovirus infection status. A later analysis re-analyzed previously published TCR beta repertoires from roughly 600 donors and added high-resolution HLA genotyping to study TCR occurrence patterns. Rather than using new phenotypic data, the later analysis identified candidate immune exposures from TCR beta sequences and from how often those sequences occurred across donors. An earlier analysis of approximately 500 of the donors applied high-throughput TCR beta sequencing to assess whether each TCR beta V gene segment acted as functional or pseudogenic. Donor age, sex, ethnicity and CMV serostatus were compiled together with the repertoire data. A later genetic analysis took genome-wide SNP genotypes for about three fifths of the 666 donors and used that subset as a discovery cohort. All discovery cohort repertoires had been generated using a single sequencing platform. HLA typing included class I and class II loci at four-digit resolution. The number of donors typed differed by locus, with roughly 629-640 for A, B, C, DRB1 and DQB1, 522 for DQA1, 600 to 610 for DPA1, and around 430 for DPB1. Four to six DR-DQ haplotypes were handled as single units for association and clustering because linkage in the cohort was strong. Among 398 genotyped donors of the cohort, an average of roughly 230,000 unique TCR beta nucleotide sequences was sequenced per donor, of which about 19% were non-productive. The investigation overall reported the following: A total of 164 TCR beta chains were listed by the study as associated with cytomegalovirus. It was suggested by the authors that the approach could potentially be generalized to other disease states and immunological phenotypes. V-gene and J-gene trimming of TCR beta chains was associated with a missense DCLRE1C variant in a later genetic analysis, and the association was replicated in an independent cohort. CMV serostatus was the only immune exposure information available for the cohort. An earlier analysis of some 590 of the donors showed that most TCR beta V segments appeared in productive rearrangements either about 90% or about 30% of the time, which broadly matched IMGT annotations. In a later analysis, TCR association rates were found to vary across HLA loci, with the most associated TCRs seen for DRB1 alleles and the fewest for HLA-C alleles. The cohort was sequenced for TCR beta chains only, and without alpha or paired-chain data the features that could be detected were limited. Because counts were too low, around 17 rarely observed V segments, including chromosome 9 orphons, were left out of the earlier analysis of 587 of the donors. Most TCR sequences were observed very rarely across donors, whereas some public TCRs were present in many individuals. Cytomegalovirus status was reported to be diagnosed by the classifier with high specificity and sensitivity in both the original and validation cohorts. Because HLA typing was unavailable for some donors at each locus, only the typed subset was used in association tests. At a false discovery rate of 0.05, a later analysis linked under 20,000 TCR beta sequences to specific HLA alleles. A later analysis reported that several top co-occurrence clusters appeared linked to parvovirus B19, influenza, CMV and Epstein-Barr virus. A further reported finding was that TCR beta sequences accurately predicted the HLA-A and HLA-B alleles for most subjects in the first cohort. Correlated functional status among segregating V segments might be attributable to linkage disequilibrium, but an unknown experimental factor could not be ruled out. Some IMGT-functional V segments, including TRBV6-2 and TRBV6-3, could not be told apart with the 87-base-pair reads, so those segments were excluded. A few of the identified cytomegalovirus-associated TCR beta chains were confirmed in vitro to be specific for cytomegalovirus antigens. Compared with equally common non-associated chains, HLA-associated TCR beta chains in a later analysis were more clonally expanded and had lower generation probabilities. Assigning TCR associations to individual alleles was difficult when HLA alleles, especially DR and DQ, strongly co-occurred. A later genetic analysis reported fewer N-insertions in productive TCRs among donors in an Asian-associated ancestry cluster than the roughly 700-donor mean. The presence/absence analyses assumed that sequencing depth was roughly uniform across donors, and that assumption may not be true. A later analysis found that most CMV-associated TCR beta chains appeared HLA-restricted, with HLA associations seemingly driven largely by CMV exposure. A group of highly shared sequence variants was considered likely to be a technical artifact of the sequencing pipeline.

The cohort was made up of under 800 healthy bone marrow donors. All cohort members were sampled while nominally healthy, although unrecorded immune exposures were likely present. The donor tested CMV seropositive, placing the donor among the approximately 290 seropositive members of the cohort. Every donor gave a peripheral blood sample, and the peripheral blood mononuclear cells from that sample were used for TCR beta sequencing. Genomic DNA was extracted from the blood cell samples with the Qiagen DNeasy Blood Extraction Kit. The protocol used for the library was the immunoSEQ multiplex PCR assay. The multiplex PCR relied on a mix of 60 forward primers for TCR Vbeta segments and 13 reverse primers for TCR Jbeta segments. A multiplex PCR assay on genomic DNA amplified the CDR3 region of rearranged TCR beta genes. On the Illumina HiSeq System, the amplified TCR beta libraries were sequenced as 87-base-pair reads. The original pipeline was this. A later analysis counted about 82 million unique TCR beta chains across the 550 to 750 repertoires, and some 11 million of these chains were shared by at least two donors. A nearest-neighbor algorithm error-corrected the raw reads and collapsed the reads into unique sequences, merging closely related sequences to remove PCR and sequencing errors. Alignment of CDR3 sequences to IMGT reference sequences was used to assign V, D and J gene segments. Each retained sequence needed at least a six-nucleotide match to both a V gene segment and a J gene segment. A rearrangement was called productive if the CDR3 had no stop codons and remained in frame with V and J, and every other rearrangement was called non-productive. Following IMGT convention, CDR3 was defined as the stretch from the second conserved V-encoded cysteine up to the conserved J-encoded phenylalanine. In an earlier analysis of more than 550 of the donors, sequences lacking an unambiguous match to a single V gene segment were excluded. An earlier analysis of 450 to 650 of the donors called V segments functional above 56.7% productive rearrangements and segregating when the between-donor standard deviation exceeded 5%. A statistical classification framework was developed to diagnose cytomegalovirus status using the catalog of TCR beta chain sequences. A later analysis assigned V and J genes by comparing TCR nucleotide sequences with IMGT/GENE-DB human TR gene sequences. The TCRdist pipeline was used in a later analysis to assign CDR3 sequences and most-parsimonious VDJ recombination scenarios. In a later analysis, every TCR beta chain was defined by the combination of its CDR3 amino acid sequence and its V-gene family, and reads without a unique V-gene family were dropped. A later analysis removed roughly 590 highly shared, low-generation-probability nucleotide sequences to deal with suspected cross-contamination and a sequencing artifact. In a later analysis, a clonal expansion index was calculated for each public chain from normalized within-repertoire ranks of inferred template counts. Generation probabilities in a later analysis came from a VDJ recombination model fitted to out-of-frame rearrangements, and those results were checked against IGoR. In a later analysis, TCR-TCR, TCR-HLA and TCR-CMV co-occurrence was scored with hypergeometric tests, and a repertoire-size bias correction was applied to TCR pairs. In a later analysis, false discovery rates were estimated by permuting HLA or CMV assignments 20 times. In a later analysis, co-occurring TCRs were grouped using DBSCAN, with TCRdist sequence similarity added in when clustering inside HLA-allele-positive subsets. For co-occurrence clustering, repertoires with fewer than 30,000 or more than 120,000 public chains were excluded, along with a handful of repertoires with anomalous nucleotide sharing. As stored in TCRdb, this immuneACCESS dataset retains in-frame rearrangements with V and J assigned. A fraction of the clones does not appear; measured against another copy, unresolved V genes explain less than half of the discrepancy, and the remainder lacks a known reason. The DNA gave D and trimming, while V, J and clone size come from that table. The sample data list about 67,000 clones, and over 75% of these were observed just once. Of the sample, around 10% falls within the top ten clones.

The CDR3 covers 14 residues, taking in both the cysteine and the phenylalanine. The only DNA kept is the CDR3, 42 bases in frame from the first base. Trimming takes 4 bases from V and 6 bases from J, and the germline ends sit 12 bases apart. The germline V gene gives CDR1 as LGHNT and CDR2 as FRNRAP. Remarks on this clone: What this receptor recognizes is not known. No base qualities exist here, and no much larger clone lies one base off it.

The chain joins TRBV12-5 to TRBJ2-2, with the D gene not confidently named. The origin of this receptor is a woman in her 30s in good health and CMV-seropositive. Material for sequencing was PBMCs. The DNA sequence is TGTGCTAGTGGTTCATCAGACATCCCCGGGGAGCTGTTTTTT. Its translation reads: CASGSSDIPGELFF.